Given below is one T cell receptor beta chain in context. What it recognizes is unknown. This sample was included in a study of radiation and T cells in renal cell carcinoma. Whole-study results and caveats: From baseline, blood top tumor clonotypes peaked at 2 weeks post-radiation. No pretreatment tumor biopsies were available for baseline clonotypes.

Time point noted: blood 4 weeks post-SBRT, at nephrectomy. The treatment was: 15 Gy SBRT to primary tumor, nephrectomy 4 weeks later. Clear cell pathology was present in this patient's renal cell carcinoma. The assay was immunoSEQ multiplex PCR, and TCRdb's table has in-frame clones only and misses some. Counted here are approximately 150,000 clones, approximately 86% occurring once; the ten biggest clones make up roughly 17%. This specimen consisted of blood, obtained from a patient whose treatment included radiotherapy and nephrectomy. The origin of this receptor is a woman in her forties or fifties with renal cell carcinoma.

CDR3 nucleotides: TGTGCCAGTAAGCAGGGGGGGGACACTGAAGCTTTCTTT. This translates into CASKQGGDTEAFF. The V and J genes are TRBV6-5 and TRBJ1-1; 7 positions agree with TRBD1. With V trimmed by 9 bases and J by 3 bases, 7 bases remained unmatched. The CDR3 is made up of 13 amino acids. Germline CDR1 and CDR2: MNHEY and SVGAGI.